Below, one TCR beta chain is given with its context. This specimen belongs to a study of blood T cell repertoires in COVID-19. Study-level information: Sources were T cells, B-cell-depleted T cells, or PBMCs; the material itself was cDNA or gDNA.

Authors' analysis steps: Reference gene primer amplification in the assay estimated nucleated cell counts. Using immunoSEQ multiplex PCR, the repertoire was profiled, and TCRdb retains in-frame clones only, with some absent. V and J calls and clone size follow that table, whereas D and trimming were derived from the DNA. The sample has some 60,000 clones, 82% seen once; the top ten hold 10% to 15%. Material: peripheral blood. This clonotype was sampled from a human donor in a cohort sampled during active COVID-19.

The CDR3 protein is CASSTISLGETQYF. The CDR3 nucleotides are TGTGCCAGCAGTACTATTTCGCTGGGAGAGACCCAGTACTTC. The chain uses TRBV9 and TRBJ2-5; unclear D gene. The germline gives CDR1 SGDLS, CDR2 YYNGEE. Trimming cost V 5 bases and J 4 bases, with 15 bases left between them. The CDR3 is 14 amino acids. The variable domain in full, completed from reference TRBV9 and TRBJ2-5, reads DSGVTQTPKHLITATGQRVTLRCSPRSGDLSVYWYQQSLDQGLQFLIQYYNGEERAKGNILERFSAQQFPDLHSELNLSSLELGDSALYFCASSTISLGETQYFGPGTRLLVL.